These T cell receptor beta chains were read from a single sample in a study of control samples from healthy donors and cancer patients. Repertoires were generated with immunoSEQ multiplex PCR, while TCRdb's copy carries only in-frame clones and drops some. The sample includes more than 5,500 clones, 76% of them seen just once. The specimen was formalin-fixed, paraffin-embedded tissue. The receptors shown here come from a male donor with melanoma. Each CDR3 is given with its conserved first and last residue. D genes are given only for firm matches. Not every row has a clone size; where given, it reads once, few, many or a size class.

size	J	length	D	V	CDR3	DNA
NA	TRBJ2-5	15	NA	TRBV2	CASSPTGGAGETQYF	TGTGCCAGCAGTCCGACAGGAGGCGCCGGAGAGACCCAGTACTTC
NA	TRBJ1-1	13	NA	TRBV6-5	CASRIRQATEAFF	TGTGCCAGCAGGATTCGACAGGCCACTGAAGCTTTCTTT
NA	TRBJ1-5	14	TRBD1	TRBV2	CASSNDRGGQPQHF	TGTGCCAGCAGTAACGACAGGGGCGGACAGCCCCAGCATTTT
NA	TRBJ2-7	14	TRBD1	TRBV6-1	CASSAAGGINEQYF	TGTGCCAGCAGTGCAGCAGGGGGAATCAACGAGCAGTACTTC
NA	TRBJ1-6	14	NA	TRBV28	CASRRQVFDSPLHF	TGTGCCAGCAGAAGACAGGTCTTTGATTCACCCCTCCACTTT
NA	TRBJ1-5	12	NA	TRBV7-9	CASSLDGQPQHF	TGTGCCAGCAGCTTAGATGGTCAGCCCCAGCATTTT
once	TRBJ2-5	15	TRBD1	TRBV6-2/TRBV6-3	CASSRQGQYQETQYF	TGTGCCAGCAGCCGACAGGGACAGTACCAAGAGACCCAGTACTTC
few	TRBJ2-6	14	NA	TRBV6-6	CASSVLSGANVLTF	TGTGCCAGCAGCGTGCTCTCTGGGGCCAACGTCCTGACTTTC
NA	TRBJ2-1	13	TRBD2	TRBV7-2	CASSLEGLAGVFF	TGTGCCAGCAGCTTAGAAGGGTTAGCGGGGGTGTTCTTC
NA	TRBJ2-2	14	NA	TRBV6-5	CASSRRPNTGELFF	TGTGCCAGCAGCCGCCGGCCCAACACCGGGGAGCTGTTTTTT
NA	TRBJ1-5	14	NA	TRBV4-1	CASSQQDRNQPQHF	TGCGCCAGCAGCCAACAAGACAGGAATCAGCCCCAGCATTTT
NA	TRBJ2-3	15	NA	TRBV19	CASSHRGSGTDTQYF	TGTGCCAGTAGCCACCGGGGATCCGGCACAGATACGCAGTATTTT
few	TRBJ2-5	14	NA	TRBV7-2	CASSLGSVGETQYF	TGTGCCAGCAGCTTAGGCAGTGTCGGAGAGACCCAGTACTTC
NA	TRBJ1-1	14	NA	TRBV14	CASSQDGGITEAFF	TGTGCCAGCAGCCAAGACGGAGGGATCACTGAAGCTTTCTTT
NA	TRBJ1-3	15	TRBD1	TRBV9	CASSVTGGFGNTIYF	TGTGCCAGCAGCGTGACAGGGGGCTTTGGAAACACCATATATTTT
once	TRBJ1-1	14	TRBD1	TRBV4-1	CASSQRGQGPEAFF	TGCGCCAGCAGCCAAAGAGGACAGGGACCTGAAGCTTTCTTT
NA	TRBJ2-1	15	TRBD2	TRBV10-1	CASSELAGGHNEQFF	TGCGCCAGCAGTGAACTAGCGGGGGGACACAATGAGCAGTTCTTC
NA	TRBJ1-1	12	NA	TRBV2	CASRRGAAEAFF	TGTGCCAGCAGGCGAGGGGCCGCTGAAGCTTTCTTT
once	TRBJ1-6	18	NA	TRBV4-1	CASSHGRGFSLDNSPLHF	TGCGCCAGCAGTCATGGAAGGGGGTTTAGTCTCGATAATTCACCCCTCCACTTT
NA	TRBJ2-1	12	NA	TRBV4-1	CASSQERGEQFF	TGCGCCAGCAGCCAAGAACGGGGTGAGCAGTTCTTC
NA	TRBJ2-3	15	NA	TRBV27	CASSKLLGATDTQYF	TGTGCCAGCAGCAAACTTCTCGGGGCGACAGATACGCAGTATTTT
few	TRBJ1-1	13	TRBD1	TRBV14	CASSQDRRMAAFF	TGTGCCAGCAGCCAGGACAGGAGGATGGCAGCTTTCTTT
NA	TRBJ2-1	15	NA	TRBV5-4	CASSLGVASDNEQFF	TGTGCCAGCAGCTTGGGGGTAGCGTCGGACAATGAGCAGTTCTTC
NA	TRBJ2-3	12	NA	TRBV6-4	CASSDSASTQYF	TGTGCCAGCAGTGACTCAGCCAGTACGCAGTATTTT
NA	TRBJ2-3	12	NA	TRBV12-3/TRBV12-4	CASSLKVDTQYF	TGTGCCAGCAGTTTAAAGGTAGATACGCAGTATTTT
NA	TRBJ2-6	15	NA	TRBV7-9	CASRISISGANVLTF	TGTGCCAGCAGAATCTCGATCTCTGGGGCCAACGTCCTGACTTTC
NA	TRBJ1-5	14	NA	TRBV28	CASSFRQGHQPQHF	TGTGCCAGCAGTTTCCGCCAGGGGCATCAGCCCCAGCATTTT
NA	TRBJ1-4	13	TRBD1	TRBV29-1	CSGRQGGNEKLFF	TGCAGCGGACGACAGGGGGGTAATGAAAAACTGTTTTTT